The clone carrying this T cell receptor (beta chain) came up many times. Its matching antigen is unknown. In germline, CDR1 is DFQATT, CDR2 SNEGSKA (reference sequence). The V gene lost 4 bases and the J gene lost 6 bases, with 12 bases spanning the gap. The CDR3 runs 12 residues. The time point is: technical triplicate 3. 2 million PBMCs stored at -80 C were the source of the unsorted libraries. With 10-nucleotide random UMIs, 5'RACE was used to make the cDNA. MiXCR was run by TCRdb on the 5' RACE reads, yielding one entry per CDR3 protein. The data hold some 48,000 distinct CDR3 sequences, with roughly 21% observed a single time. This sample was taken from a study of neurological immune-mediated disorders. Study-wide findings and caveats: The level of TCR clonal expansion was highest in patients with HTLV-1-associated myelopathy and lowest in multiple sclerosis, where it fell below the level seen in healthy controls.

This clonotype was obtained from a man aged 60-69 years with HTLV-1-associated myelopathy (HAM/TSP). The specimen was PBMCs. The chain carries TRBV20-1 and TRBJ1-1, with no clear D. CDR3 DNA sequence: TGCAGTGCTACCTTTTCGTACTCTGAAGCTTTCTTT. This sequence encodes CSATFSYSEAFF.